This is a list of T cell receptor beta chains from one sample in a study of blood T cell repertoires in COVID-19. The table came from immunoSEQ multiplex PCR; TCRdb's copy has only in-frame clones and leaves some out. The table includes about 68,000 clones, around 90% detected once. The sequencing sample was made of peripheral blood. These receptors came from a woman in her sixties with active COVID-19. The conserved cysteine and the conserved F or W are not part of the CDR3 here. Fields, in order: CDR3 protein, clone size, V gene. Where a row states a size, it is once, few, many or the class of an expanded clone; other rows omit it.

CDR3aa: ASPGDGYEQY
abundance: NA
v_gene: TRBV12-3/TRBV12-4

CDR3aa: ATRSGTGGNQPQH
abundance: NA
v_gene: TRBV19

CDR3aa: ASSFSSQGWNIQGIQY
abundance: NA
v_gene: TRBV11-2

CDR3aa: ASQTSAGATTYEQY
abundance: NA
v_gene: TRBV19

CDR3aa: ASSQASGSDNEQF
abundance: once
v_gene: TRBV18

CDR3aa: ASSLGAGGGSSYNEQF
abundance: NA
v_gene: TRBV7-2

CDR3aa: ASSQQGRSPLH
abundance: NA
v_gene: TRBV3-1/TRBV3-2

CDR3aa: ASSLQPGYEQY
abundance: NA
v_gene: TRBV5-1

CDR3aa: ASSYRVRAEAF
abundance: NA
v_gene: TRBV12-3/TRBV12-4

CDR3aa: ASSEGIPGANTGELF
abundance: NA
v_gene: TRBV9

CDR3aa: ASSAGTSIGEQF
abundance: once
v_gene: TRBV5-4

CDR3aa: ASSLSGSLGETQY
abundance: NA
v_gene: TRBV5-1

CDR3aa: ASSLSRDRVGYYGYT
abundance: NA
v_gene: TRBV3-1/TRBV3-2

CDR3aa: ASSLGVVSGRTVTDTQY
abundance: NA
v_gene: TRBV6-2/TRBV6-3

CDR3aa: SASLSGEEQF
abundance: NA
v_gene: TRBV29-1

CDR3aa: ASSDTGGAEKLF
abundance: NA
v_gene: TRBV10-2

CDR3aa: ASVRTAQETQY
abundance: NA
v_gene: TRBV10-2

CDR3aa: ASSPAVGTGELF
abundance: NA
v_gene: TRBV19

CDR3aa: ASSIRTSGRYEQY
abundance: NA
v_gene: TRBV7-2

CDR3aa: ASSFAGYSNQPQH
abundance: NA
v_gene: TRBV28

CDR3aa: ASSGIGGRYNEQF
abundance: NA
v_gene: TRBV2

CDR3aa: ASSIGSGWPGELF
abundance: NA
v_gene: TRBV19

CDR3aa: ASSEYQGSSYEQY
abundance: NA
v_gene: TRBV10-1

CDR3aa: ASSQAGTSNEQF
abundance: NA
v_gene: TRBV16

CDR3aa: ASSGRLAGDNEQF
abundance: NA
v_gene: TRBV5-1

CDR3aa: ASSPSVEGNKNIQY
abundance: NA
v_gene: TRBV4-1

CDR3aa: ASSQDGHEQY
abundance: NA
v_gene: TRBV3-1/TRBV3-2

CDR3aa: ASSQARGLAGETQY
abundance: NA
v_gene: TRBV3-1/TRBV3-2

CDR3aa: SALGTVEAF
abundance: NA
v_gene: TRBV20-1

CDR3aa: ASRPARVAGAHEQF
abundance: NA
v_gene: TRBV11-2

CDR3aa: ASSRGDRVYPVAF
abundance: NA
v_gene: TRBV28

CDR3aa: SVVTGEYSYEQY
abundance: NA
v_gene: TRBV29-1

CDR3aa: ASSWGDSVGETQY
abundance: NA
v_gene: TRBV5-4

CDR3aa: ASSLGAGPQETQY
abundance: NA
v_gene: TRBV7-2

CDR3aa: ASSPWASGSSREQF
abundance: NA
v_gene: TRBV9

CDR3aa: ASSQYRETQY
abundance: NA
v_gene: TRBV23-1

CDR3aa: ASSLSGRAETQY
abundance: NA
v_gene: TRBV7-2

CDR3aa: ASSFPSGQAVGTGELF
abundance: NA
v_gene: TRBV27

CDR3aa: ASSFAAGFSYEQY
abundance: NA
v_gene: TRBV11-2

CDR3aa: ASRLVGDLNTEAF
abundance: NA
v_gene: TRBV5-6

CDR3aa: ASSEGLGRTAGNTIY
abundance: NA
v_gene: TRBV2

CDR3aa: ASTGGGIGELF
abundance: few
v_gene: TRBV10-1

CDR3aa: ASSDWGQGAYEQY
abundance: NA
v_gene: TRBV6-4

CDR3aa: ASRVGTDTDTQY
abundance: NA
v_gene: TRBV5-4

CDR3aa: ASRAGGVGEQY
abundance: NA
v_gene: TRBV6-5